This T cell receptor (beta chain) derives from a study of shared clonotypes between healthy human individuals. From germline, CDR1 is MRHNA and CDR2 SNTAGT. The CDR3 spans 14 residues. Trimming pared 0 bases from V and 6 bases from J, leaving 10 bases between. Points from the study as a whole: The sampled material consisted only of blood, and tissue repertoires are likely to differ.

On this clone itself: Its antigen is not identified.

Using immunoSEQ multiplex PCR, the repertoire was profiled, and TCRdb retains in-frame clones only, with some absent. The data show 2 million to 2.5 million clones, approximately 94% seen once. In the CD4+ fraction, cells were divided into CD45RA+ naive and CD45RA-negative memory subsets. Sequences were obtained from naive CD4+ T cells sorted from blood. Subset noted: CD45RA+ positively selected. The chain couples TRBV6-4 to TRBJ2-3, with no clear D. This receptor was identified in a man between 18 and 35 years old in good health. The CDR3 sequence is CASSDSISTDTQYF. As DNA, the CDR3 is TGTGCCAGCAGTGACTCGATAAGTACGGATACGCAGTATTTT.